The entry below gives a single T cell receptor beta chain sequence along with its context. Then a second PCR, running roughly 7 to 12 cycles, was carried out with a sample-barcoded 5' primer and a J-beta primer mix. TCRdb reprocessed the 5' RACE reads with MiXCR, giving one entry per CDR3 protein. The sample yields under 2,000,000 distinct CDR3 sequences, around 48% seen once. The data stem from a study of blood T cells in healthy people across ages. Germline V gene data show CDR1 as MNHEY and CDR2 as SMNVEV (reference sequence). The CDR3 loop spans 16 amino acids. With 5 bases removed from V and 2 bases from J, the gap between germline ends came to 13 bases.

Sequencing was done on a sample of blood. The chain is built from TRBV27 and TRBJ2-6; D not resolved. This TCR came from a woman aged 40-49 years in good health. The CDR3 DNA reads TGTGCCAGCAGTCTCCAACCTCCCGCTGGGGCCAACGTCCTGACTTTC. Translated: CASSLQPPAGANVLTF.